Each of the 14 T cell receptor beta chains below was sequenced from the same sample in a study of beta chain features in type 1 diabetes. General observations from the study: Moderate yet significant TCRB CDR3 shortening was seen in Type 1 diabetes patients in all four CD4+ subsets.

Antigens of these TCRs are unknown. Of the isolated RNA, all was reverse transcribed, and so the sequenced material was expressed TCRB transcripts. Sequencing used immunoSEQ multiplex PCR; TCRdb keeps in-frame clones, though not all of them. In the table there are 150,000 to 200,000 clones, 8% to 9.5% of which are singletons. Input material: central memory CD4+ T cells from blood. These receptors all come from a woman aged 18 to 35 with type 1 diabetes.

This clone occurred a few times. The chain links TRBV5-1 to TRBJ1-5; no clear D. This CDR3 has 15 residues. Germline CDR1 and CDR2: SGHRS and YFSETQ. Trimming took 0 bases from V and 3 from J, leaving 10 bases between them. The CDR3 reads CASSLVPGNNQPQHF. Written as DNA, the CDR3 is TGCGCCAGCAGCTTGGTGCCCGGGAACAATCAGCCCCAGCATTTT.

There are a few counts of this clone. The rearrangement joins TRBV4-1 to TRBJ2-1, with 12 bases matching TRBD2. This CDR3 comprises 15 residues. The trim removed 4 bases at V and 8 bases at J, leaving 6 bases unmatched. CDR1 is MGHRA, CDR2 YSYEKL, per germline. CDR3 sequence (DNA): TGCGCCAGCAGCCCCCAACTAGCGGGAGGTCATGAGCAGTTCTTC. This codes for CASSPQLAGGHEQFF.

This clone was counted many times. The chain recombines TRBV5-4 with TRBJ1-2; 12 bases fit TRBD1. Germline assignment: CDR1 SGHNT and CDR2 YYREEE (reference sequence). The CDR3 spans 15 residues. Trimming at V came to 4 bases and at J to 4 bases, leaving 5 bases not matched to a gene. The CDR3: CASSLGTGGVYGYTF. DNA for the CDR3: TGTGCCAGCAGCCTAGGGACAGGGGGCGTCTATGGCTACACCTTC.

This clone has more than one count but fewer than ten. Lacking the conserved final phenylalanine or tryptophan, this CDR3 likely reflects a read error. The DNA is left out, because the CDR3 cannot be placed on it with certainty; the CDR3 is given as TCRdb lists it. This chain uses TRBV5-1 with TRBJ2-7; TRBD2 is taken as the D call from the table, unchecked against the DNA. The CDR3 contains 8 residues when both ends are counted. Germline V CDR1 and CDR2: SGHRS, YFSETQ. The CDR3 reads CASSLSTY.

V gene TRBV5-4 combines with J gene TRBJ1-2; D may be TRBD1 (6 bases). This CDR3 has 11 amino acids. Germline lookup yields CDR1 SGHNT and CDR2 YYREEE (reference sequence). The germline V and J ends were trimmed by 10 bases and 2 bases, with 9 bases remaining between them. The CDR3 DNA follows: TGTGCCGGGGGCCCAAACTATGGCTACACCTTC. It codes for CAGGPNYGYTF.

CDR3 sequence (DNA): TGCGCCAGCAGCCAAGATCTAGGGACAGCAGCAGATACGCAGTATTTT. Translation: CASSQDLGTAADTQYF. The J gene is TRBJ2-3, the V gene TRBV4-3; TRBD1 matches 7 bases. Trimming at V came to 0 bases and at J to 4 bases, leaving 7 bases not matched to a gene. CDR1 and CDR2 (germline): LGHNA, YSLEER. The CDR3 has 16 amino acids.

This clone was counted between two and nine times. This rearrangement joins TRBV4-1 to TRBJ2-3, with 9 bases aligning to TRBD2. After removal of 0 bases from V and 2 bases from J, the junction contained 12 bases not matched to a gene. In germline, CDR1 is MGHRA, CDR2 YSYEKL. This CDR3 has 19 residues. Here the CDR3 DNA reads TGCGCCAGCAGCCAAGATCTGGTCAGCGGGAGGATATACACAGATACGCAGTATTTT. Its protein is CASSQDLVSGRIYTDTQYF.

This chain connects TRBV11-3 to TRBJ2-1; tentative D call: TRBD1 (6 bases). CDR3 length equals 16 residues. The germline gives CDR1 SGHNT, CDR2 YENEEA. Between the trimmed V and J ends, which lost 0 bases and 2 bases, there was a span of 11 bases. CDR3 sequence reads: CASSLEGQNPYNEQFF. The CDR3 region has the DNA TGTGCCAGCAGCTTAGAGGGACAAAACCCCTACAATGAGCAGTTCTTC.

The V and J genes are TRBV18 and TRBJ2-1; TRBD2 matches at 8 bases. Losses at the gene ends were 6 bases for V and 9 bases for J; bases not matched to a gene: 13. This CDR3 has 15 amino acids. Germline-derived CDR1 and CDR2 are KGHSH and LQKENI. Written as DNA, the CDR3 is TGTGCCAGCTCTCAAGCGGGGGCCGTAGGGGGTGAGCAGTTCTTC. It translates to CASSQAGAVGGEQFF.

This clone was found a few times. V gene TRBV29-1 combines with J gene TRBJ1-3, with D tentatively TRBD1 (5 bases). The V and J ends lost 3 bases and 0 bases respectively, with 9 bases between them. The V gene's germline CDR1 is SQVTM and CDR2 ANQGSEA. This CDR3 is 14 amino acids long. CDR3 coding DNA: TGCAGCGTTGATGTCAGGGACTCTGGAAACACCATATATTTT. Translated, it gives CSVDVRDSGNTIYF. Based on the CDR3 plus reference TRBV29-1 and TRBJ1-3, the full variable domain is SAVISQKPSRDICQRGTSLTIQCQVDSQVTMMFWYRQQPGQSLTLIATANQGSEATYESGFVIDKFPISRPNLTFSTLTVSNMSPEDSSIYLCSVDVRDSGNTIYFGEGSWLTVV.

This chain connects TRBV10-3 to TRBJ2-3, with 9 bases identical to TRBD2. The CDR3 length is 13 residues. Germline V gene lookup returns CDR1 ENHRY and CDR2 SYGVKD. J lost 7 bases, V lost 7 bases, and 6 bases had no gene match. The CDR3 coding sequence is TGTGCCATCATGGCGGGAGGGACAAATACGCAGTATTTT. Translating it yields CAIMAGGTNTQYF.

This clone was picked up a small number of times. The chain combines TRBV11-2 with TRBJ1-2; D gene ambiguous. CDR1 SGHAT and CDR2 FQNNGV come from the germline V gene. Between the trimmed V and J ends, which lost 3 bases and 4 bases, there was a span of 12 bases. The CDR3 consists of 14 residues. The CDR3 here is CASSFGEGGYGYTF. The CDR3 DNA reads as TGTGCCAGCAGCTTCGGTGAAGGAGGCTATGGCTACACCTTC.

The chain links TRBV5-1 to TRBJ2-1; 8 positions agree with TRBD2. After removal of 4 bases from V and 2 bases from J, the junction contained 11 bases not matched to a gene. Germline CDR1 and CDR2: SGHRS and YFSETQ. This CDR3 comprises 17 residues. CDR3 amino acids: CASSIRSSGVPYNEQFF. CDR3 nucleotide sequence: TGCGCCAGCAGCATAAGAAGTAGCGGGGTACCCTACAATGAGCAGTTCTTC.

This clone appeared a few times. The chain employs TRBV28 and TRBJ2-1; a possible D gene is TRBD2 (6 bases). V gave up 2 bases and J gave up 6 bases, with 14 bases separating them. CDR1 is MDHEN and CDR2 is SYDVKM in the germline V gene. This CDR3 spans 15 amino acids. For the CDR3, the DNA is TGTGCCAGCAGTTTACCGCGGGGCTTCGGCAATGAGCAGTTCTTC. Its protein product is CASSLPRGFGNEQFF.